This is a list of T cell receptor beta chains from one sample in a study of blood T cell repertoires in COVID-19. Sequencing was performed with immunoSEQ multiplex PCR; in TCRdb, only in-frame clones are kept and a portion is missing. The table includes over 200,000 clones, 91% detected once. The source material was peripheral blood. The receptors here all came from a person in their late teens or twenties with COVID-19, enrolled during active disease. Both conserved end residues are part of each CDR3. A D gene is named only where the DNA matches it firmly. Not every row has a clone size; where given, it reads once, few, many or a size class.

D gene	V gene	clone size	J gene	CDR3 DNA	CDR3 protein
-	TRBV4-1	-	TRBJ2-5	TGCGCCAGCAGCCAAGATGGGCTAACCTCCTGGGAGACCCAGTACTTC	CASSQDGLTSWETQYF
-	TRBV2	-	TRBJ2-7	TGTGCCAGCCTCCTGCGGAGTTCCTACGAGCAGTACTTC	CASLLRSSYEQYF
-	TRBV9	few	TRBJ1-3	TGTGCCAGCAGTCCTTCCAGGGCCAGCTCTGGAAACACCATATATTTT	CASSPSRASSGNTIYF
-	TRBV9	few	TRBJ1-3	TGTGCCAGCAGCCCTTTGCGGGGAAACAGTGGAAACACCATATATTTT	CASSPLRGNSGNTIYF
-	TRBV9	once	TRBJ2-2	TGTGCCAGCAGCGCCCTCGGGAGCACCGGGGAGCTGTTTTTT	CASSALGSTGELFF
TRBD2	TRBV29-1	-	TRBJ2-7	TGCAGCGTCGCTCTAGCGGGAGGGCCGGGGGAGTACGAGCAGTACTTC	CSVALAGGPGEYEQYF
TRBD1	TRBV6-2/TRBV6-3	few	TRBJ2-7	TGTGCCAGCAGTTACGGGACAGACTCCTACGAGCAGTACTTC	CASSYGTDSYEQYF
TRBD1	TRBV14	-	TRBJ1-2	TGTGCCAGCAGCCCCGGGACAGTGGGGTATGGCTACACCTTC	CASSPGTVGYGYTF
TRBD2	TRBV4-1	-	TRBJ2-5	TGCGCCAGCAGCCAAGAAGGACTAGCGGACCAAGAGACCCAGTACTTC	CASSQEGLADQETQYF
TRBD1	TRBV29-1	-	TRBJ2-2	TGCAGCGTTGGCGGGACAGGGGGGCCTGGGGAGCTGTTTTTT	CSVGGTGGPGELFF
-	TRBV5-4	-	TRBJ2-1	TGTGCCAGCAGCTTGGGAGGCGGGATCTCCTACAATGAGCAGTTCTTC	CASSLGGGISYNEQFF
TRBD1	TRBV27	-	TRBJ2-3	TGTGCCTTCAACCGGGACAGGGACACAGATACGCAGTATTTT	CAFNRDRDTDTQYF
-	TRBV21-1	-	TRBJ2-7	TGTGCCAGCATGAGAAAAGGGGCAGGGGGCTCCTACGAGCAGTACTTC	CASMRKGAGGSYEQYF
TRBD2	TRBV7-4	-	TRBJ2-1	TGTGCCAGCAGCCTCCCCGGACTAGCGGGAGTGTTCTCCTACAATGAGCAGTTCTTC	CASSLPGLAGVFSYNEQFF
-	TRBV7-9	-	TRBJ1-3	TGCGCCGATCGGGAGGGGACTGGAAACACCATATATTTT	CADREGTGNTIYF
-	TRBV12-3/TRBV12-4	-	TRBJ2-2	TGTGCCAGCAGTTTGGGTTGGAGCGGGGAGCTGTTTTTT	CASSLGWSGELFF
-	TRBV7-2	-	TRBJ2-2	TGTGCCAGCAGCTTCCGTGCGGGAACGGGCGGGGAGCTGTTTTTT	CASSFRAGTGGELFF
-	TRBV25-1	-	TRBJ2-7	TGTGCCAGCAGTGAGCCTACAGGGGAGGTCTACGAGCAGTACTTC	CASSEPTGEVYEQYF
TRBD2	TRBV10-1	-	TRBJ2-3	TGCGCCAGCAGTGAGCTTCCAGCGGGACTTGGTGATACGCAGTATTTT	CASSELPAGLGDTQYF
TRBD1	TRBV2	-	TRBJ2-4	TGTGCCAGCACCCTAGACAGGGGAAAAAACATTCAGTACTTC	CASTLDRGKNIQYF
-	TRBV6-5	once	TRBJ2-3	TGTGCCAGCAGTTACTTCGTCACTAGCACAGATACGCAGTATTTT	CASSYFVTSTDTQYF
-	TRBV24-1	once	TRBJ1-1	TGTGCCACCAGTGACCGAGGGGGCACTGAAGCTTTCTTT	CATSDRGGTEAFF
TRBD2	TRBV9	-	TRBJ2-1	TGTGCCAGCAGCGTAGCTGGTAGCGGGATCTACAATGAGCAGTTCTTC	CASSVAGSGIYNEQFF
-	TRBV24-1	-	TRBJ2-2	TGTGCCACCAGTGGACCCGAGGCCACCGGGGAGCTGTTTTTT	CATSGPEATGELFF
-	TRBV7-3	-	TRBJ1-1	TGTGCCAGCAGCTTCCTGGGGGGGATGAACACTGAAGCTTTCTTT	CASSFLGGMNTEAFF
-	TRBV2	-	TRBJ1-3	TGTGCCAGCGGGGACACTGGAAACACCATATATTTT	CASGDTGNTIYF
-	TRBV3-1/TRBV3-2	-	TRBJ1-5	TGTGCCAGCAGCCAAGATGGGACAAGGAATCAGCCCCAGCATTTT	CASSQDGTRNQPQHF
-	TRBV19	-	TRBJ2-1	TGTGCCAGTACTATGACGGGGTACAATGAGCAGTTCTTC	CASTMTGYNEQFF
-	TRBV19	-	TRBJ1-5	TGTGCCAGTAATAAATGGGACACCAATCAGCCCCAGCATTTT	CASNKWDTNQPQHF
TRBD1	TRBV18	-	TRBJ2-5	TGTGCCAGCTCAGATGCGGGACAGGCCGCGGGGGAGACCCAGTACTTC	CASSDAGQAAGETQYF
-	TRBV7-8	-	TRBJ2-5	TGTGCCAGCAGCTTAGCGCTTGCGGAACACCAGCACTTC	CASSLALAEHQHF
-	TRBV7-3	-	TRBJ2-1	TGTGCCAGCAGCGCCTCGCCTAACTACAATGAGCAGTTCTTC	CASSASPNYNEQFF
-	TRBV5-1	-	TRBJ1-2	TGCGCCAGCAGCTTGGGACAGTACTACACCTTC	CASSLGQYYTF
-	TRBV29-1	-	TRBJ2-3	TGCAGCGTTGAACGGGACAAGGCAACAGATACGCAGTATTTT	CSVERDKATDTQYF
TRBD2	TRBV7-3	-	TRBJ2-1	TGTGCCAGCAGCCCCTTAGCGGGAGGTGAGCAGTTCTTC	CASSPLAGGEQFF
TRBD1	TRBV7-2	-	TRBJ1-6	TGTGCCAGCAGCCTAGGACAGGGGCTATATAATTCACCCCTCCACTTT	CASSLGQGLYNSPLHF
-	TRBV15	-	TRBJ2-6	TGTGCCACCAAGGCGTCAGGGCCCGGGGCCAACGTCCTGACTTTC	CATKASGPGANVLTF
-	TRBV7-9	-	TRBJ2-5	TGTGCCAGCAGCTGGCTCGTCGGGGGGCCTTACCAAGAGACCCAGTACTTC	CASSWLVGGPYQETQYF
TRBD1	TRBV5-1	-	TRBJ1-2	TGCGCCAGCAGCACATCGGACCAGGGGGCGCGGTATGGCTACACCTTC	CASSTSDQGARYGYTF
-	TRBV14	-	TRBJ2-3	TGTGCCAGCAGCCAATTTAATACGCAGTATTTT	CASSQFNTQYF
-	TRBV9	-	TRBJ2-5	TGTGCCAGCAGCCTTAGCGGAGTTGGTGGAGAGACCCAGTACTTC	CASSLSGVGGETQYF
TRBD1	TRBV4-1	-	TRBJ1-1	TGCGCCAGCAGCCAAGATGGCCCCGGACAGGGGATAACTGAAGCTTTCTTT	CASSQDGPGQGITEAFF
TRBD1	TRBV4-1	-	TRBJ2-7	TGCGCCAGCAGCCTGGGACAGGGGGGAATGTACGAGCAGTACTTC	CASSLGQGGMYEQYF